A single sample gave rise to the 24 T cell receptor beta chains below, sequenced in a study of CD8+ T cells in alopecia areata (dated by TCRdb to 2016 to 2019). The time point label on this specimen signifies: baseline before oral tofacitinib. The protocol used for the library was the immunoSEQ multiplex PCR assay. For TCR sequencing, RNA was extracted from every sample and reverse transcribed into cDNA to serve as template. Entries here come from immuneACCESS through TCRdb and include only in-frame sequences with V and J called. Some clones fail to appear in such tables; in the studies checked, an unresolved V gene covers under half of the shortfall, and the cause of the remainder is unknown. The sample table contains some 240,000 clones; only one count was recorded for approximately 61% of them. Under 0.5% of the sample is held by the ten biggest clonotypes. Source: CD4+ T cells sorted from blood, taken at week 0. The receptors come from a human donor with alopecia areata.

V is TRBV2 and J is TRBJ1-5; D gene uncertain. The length of the CDR3 is 14 residues. Germline V gene data show CDR1 as SNHLY and CDR2 as FYNNEI. Between the trimmed V and J ends, which lost 6 bases and 7 bases, there was a span of 16 bases. The DNA of the CDR3 is TGTGCCAGCAGCCCCCCGCTCGTGGGCCAGCCCCAGCATTTT. Protein product: CASSPPLVGQPQHF.

CDR3 bases: TGCAGCGTCTCGGGGGCTGACTACGAGCAGTACTTC. This translates into CSVSGADYEQYF. This chain uses TRBV29-1 with TRBJ2-7, with D perhaps TRBD1 or TRBD2 (6 bases each). The CDR3 consists of 12 residues. Germline V gives CDR1 SQVTM, CDR2 ANQGSEA. The germline V and J ends were trimmed by 6 bases and 3 bases, with 12 bases remaining between them.

The chain has TRBV7-9 and TRBJ1-3; D is undetermined. Trimming removed 0 bases at V and 2 bases at J, with 8 bases between. The CDR3 has 15 residues. Germline CDR1 is SEHNR and CDR2 is FQNEAQ (reference sequence). In nucleotides, the CDR3 is TGTGCCAGCAGCTTAGCCGTCAGGCCTGGAAACACCATATATTTT. It translates to CASSLAVRPGNTIYF.

Worth noting for this clone: The germline gene is not matched at one end of the junction; a read error may be the cause. The CDR3 bases are TGTGCCAGCAGCGAAAGCGGGGGCCACTTAGTCTTC. This sequence encodes CASSESGGHLVF. This chain connects TRBV9 to TRBJ2-1; TRBD2 agrees at 8 bases. The CDR3 is 12 amino acids. CDR1 is SGDLS and CDR2 is YYNGEE in the germline V gene.

This rearrangement joins TRBV29-1 to TRBJ1-1; D is unclear. The length of the CDR3 is 14 residues. Trimming stripped 7 bases from V and 1 base from J, with 16 bases between. CDR1 SQVTM and CDR2 ANQGSEA come from the germline V gene. In nucleotides, the CDR3 is TGCAGCGGCCGCCCTCGAGGGAAGAACACTGAAGCTTTCTTT. Encoded protein: CSGRPRGKNTEAFF.

V is TRBV4-1 and J is TRBJ2-5; 11 bases fit TRBD2. The CDR3 consists of 18 residues. The trim removed 0 bases at V and 4 bases at J, leaving 10 bases unmatched. The germline CDR1 and CDR2 sequences are MGHRA and YSYEKL. DNA of the CDR3: TGCGCCAGCAGCCAAGACGGGACTAGCGGAGGGGGTCGAGAGACCCAGTACTTC. It encodes CASSQDGTSGGGRETQYF.

The J gene is TRBJ1-4, the V gene TRBV30; D ambiguous. The germline V gene encodes CDR1 GTSNPN and CDR2 SVGIG (reference sequence). The CDR3 spans 13 residues. V lost 2 bases and J 4 bases, leaving 8 bases between the germline ends. The CDR3 loop reads CAWSSRVNEKLFF. In DNA, the CDR3 is TGTGCCTGGAGTTCTCGTGTTAATGAAAAACTGTTTTTT.

The genes are TRBV5-1 and TRBJ2-1, with D tentatively TRBD1 or TRBD2 (6 bases each). The CDR3 sequence is 20 residues long. V gave up 4 bases and J gave up 3 bases, with 29 bases separating them. CDR1 and CDR2 from the germline V gene are SGHRS and YFSETQ. This CDR3 reads CASSGAGSPRNGGGYNEQFF. DNA for the CDR3: TGCGCCAGCAGCGGAGCAGGGAGCCCCCGAAACGGAGGGGGCTACAATGAGCAGTTCTTC.

This clone was observed a handful of times. In nucleotides, the CDR3 is TGTGCCAGCAGGCCCGGGACAGGGGAATTCTATGGCTACACCTTC. Amino acids: CASRPGTGEFYGYTF. The chain joins TRBV6-6 to TRBJ1-2; 10 nucleotides line up with TRBD1. V was pared by 6 bases and J by 4 bases, with 8 bases of the junction left unmatched. This CDR3 contains 15 residues. Per germline, CDR1 MNHNY and CDR2 SVGAGI (reference sequence).

This sequence joins TRBV7-9 and TRBJ2-1; D gene ambiguous. This CDR3 is built from 9 residues. From germline, CDR1 is SEHNR and CDR2 FQNEAQ (reference sequence). V was trimmed by 6 bases and J by 10 bases, leaving 4 bases between them. CDR3 in DNA: TGTGCCAGCAGGCCGGAGCAGTTCTTC. Protein: CASRPEQFF.

The chain carries TRBV19 and TRBJ2-3; 7 bases map to TRBD2. After removal of 10 bases from V and 1 base from J, the junction contained 5 bases not matched to a gene. This CDR3 region has 13 residues. CDR1 is LNHDA and CDR2 is SQIVND in the germline V gene (reference sequence). CDR3 protein: CATTSIGTDTQYF. As DNA, the CDR3 is TGTGCCACGACTAGCATTGGCACAGATACGCAGTATTTT.

This clone has only a few counts. The genes are TRBV4-1 and TRBJ2-2; TRBD2 matches 14 bases. With V trimmed by 1 base and J by 6 bases, 7 bases remained unmatched. The CDR3 totals 18 residues. The germline V gene encodes CDR1 MGHRA and CDR2 YSYEKL. In DNA, the CDR3 is TGCGCCAGCAGCCAAGCCGGGACTAGCGGGAGAAGGTCCGGGGAGCTGTTTTTT. As protein: CASSQAGTSGRRSGELFF.

V usage is TRBV15 and J usage is TRBJ1-3, with TRBD1 identical over 7 bases. Germline trimming cut 6 bases from V and 0 bases from J; bases unmatched to any gene: 8. This CDR3 region has 16 residues. Germline loops: CDR1 LNHNV, CDR2 YYDKDF (reference sequence). CDR3 protein: CATSRTGQFSGNTIYF. DNA for the CDR3: TGTGCCACCAGTCGGACAGGACAGTTCTCTGGAAACACCATATATTTT.

This clone was seen many times. The rearrangement links TRBV9 to TRBJ1-1; tentatively, D is TRBD1 (6 bases). CDR3 length equals 13 residues. Per germline, CDR1 SGDLS and CDR2 YYNGEE. V shed 8 bases and J shed 2 bases, with 13 bases lying between them. The CDR3 region is CASTTGPNTEAFF. Written as DNA, the CDR3 is TGTGCCAGTACGACAGGACCCAACACTGAAGCTTTCTTT.

This clone appeared a few times. V gene TRBV29-1 combines with J gene TRBJ2-7, with D possibly matching TRBD1 (5 bases). Looked up from germline, CDR1 is SQVTM and CDR2 is ANQGSEA. CDR3 length: 13 amino acids. Trimming removed 3 bases at V and 0 bases at J, with 9 bases between. The CDR3 coding sequence is TGCAGCGTTGATAGGGGAAGCTCCTACGAGCAGTACTTC. Protein product: CSVDRGSSYEQYF.

V gene TRBV25-1 combines with J gene TRBJ2-7; 7 bases are shared with TRBD1. The CDR3 contains 15 residues. J was trimmed by 1 base and V by 1 base; bases with no gene match: 4. Germline V gives CDR1 MGHDK, CDR2 SYGVNS. In DNA, the CDR3 is TGTGCCAGCAGTGAATCGGGGACAGCTTCCTACGAGCAGTACTTC. This gives the protein CASSESGTASYEQYF.

The rearrangement links TRBV5-1 to TRBJ1-1; tentatively, D is TRBD1 (6 bases). CDR1 SGHRS and CDR2 YFSETQ come from the germline V gene. The V and J ends lost 4 bases and 0 bases respectively, with 16 bases between them. This CDR3 region has 16 residues. The CDR3 DNA sequence: TGCGCCAGCAGCGAGGATCGGGGGGCCATGAACACTGAAGCTTTCTTT. Amino acid sequence: CASSEDRGAMNTEAFF. Drawing the rest from reference TRBV5-1 and TRBJ1-1, the complete variable domain is KAGVTQTPRYLIKTRGQQVTLSCSPISGHRSVSWYQQTPGQGLQFLFEYFSETQRNKGNFPGRFSGRQFSNSRSEMNVSTLELGDSALYLCASSEDRGAMNTEAFFGQGTRLTVV.

The CDR3 is CASSEYDSPLHF. In DNA, the CDR3 is TGTGCCAGCAGTGAATATGATTCACCCCTCCACTTT. The J gene is TRBJ1-6, the V gene TRBV25-1; D not certain. This CDR3 is built from 12 residues. Trimming took 0 bases from V and 8 from J, leaving 2 bases between them. Per the germline V gene, CDR1 is MGHDK and CDR2 is SYGVNS.

The rearrangement links TRBV30 to TRBJ1-2; tentatively, D is TRBD1 (6 bases). V was shortened by 6 bases and J by 0 bases, with 11 bases between the two germline ends. The CDR3 has 13 residues. Germline CDR1 and CDR2: GTSNPN and SVGIG (reference sequence). The CDR3, as DNA: TGTGCCTGTGACAGGTCGACTAACTATGGCTACACCTTC. It yields the protein CACDRSTNYGYTF. Complete variable domain (other parts from reference TRBV30 and TRBJ1-2): SQTIHQWPATLVQPVGSPLSLECTVEGTSNPNLYWYRQAAGRGLQLLFYSVGIGQISSEVPQNLSASRPQDRQFILSSKKLLLSDSGFYLCACDRSTNYGYTFGSGTRLTVV.

The chain links TRBV7-9 to TRBJ1-5; D is uncertain. V was cut by 11 bases and J by 0 bases, with 8 bases left in between. This CDR3 has 12 residues. The germline V gene encodes CDR1 SEHNR and CDR2 FQNEAQ (reference sequence). The CDR3 coding sequence is TGTGCCCTTCAGCATAGCAATCAGCCCCAGCATTTT. Its protein product is CALQHSNQPQHF.

The rearrangement joins TRBV2 to TRBJ1-2, with D possibly matching TRBD1 (5 bases). V lost 0 bases and J lost 2, with 13 bases in between. Per germline, CDR1 SNHLY and CDR2 FYNNEI. The length of the CDR3 is 16 residues. CDR3 sequence: CASSEARGYTNYGYTF. The CDR3 region has the DNA TGTGCCAGCAGTGAAGCGCGGGGGTATACAAACTATGGCTACACCTTC. Drawing the rest from reference TRBV2 and TRBJ1-2, the complete variable domain is EPEVTQTPSHQVTQMGQEVILRCVPISNHLYFYWYRQILGQKVEFLVSFYNNEISEKSEIFDDQFSVERPDGSNFTLKIRSTKLEDSAMYFCASSEARGYTNYGYTFGSGTRLTVV.

This chain uses TRBV27 with TRBJ2-5, with 11 bases lining up with TRBD1. The V gene end was trimmed by 6 bases and the J gene end by 10 bases; junction bases not matched to a gene: 10. This CDR3 is built from 14 residues. In germline, CDR1 is MNHEY, CDR2 SMNVEV (reference sequence). CDR3 coding DNA: TGTGCCAGCAGGGACAGGGGGCTACGGGAACTCCAGTACTTC. The encoded protein is CASRDRGLRELQYF.

V gene TRBV20-1 combines with J gene TRBJ1-1; no reliable D call. In germline, CDR1 is DFQATT, CDR2 SNEGSKA (reference sequence). Trimming stripped 6 bases from V and 6 bases from J, with 11 bases between. The CDR3 is made up of 11 amino acids. The CDR3 loop reads CSAPRHAEAFF. The CDR3 nucleotides are TGCAGTGCCCCACGACATGCTGAAGCTTTCTTT.

This clone was counted only a few times. The chain is built from TRBV7-9 and TRBJ2-5; D may be TRBD2 (6 bases). The CDR3 spans 17 residues. V gave up 3 bases and J gave up 2 bases, with 19 bases separating them. Germline V lookup: CDR1 SEHNR, CDR2 FQNEAQ (reference sequence). The CDR3 bases are TGTGCCAGCAGCTTGGGTGTTGAGCGGGCCCGTCAAGAGACCCAGTACTTC. It encodes CASSLGVERARQETQYF. The entire variable domain, with the rest obtained from reference TRBV7-9 and TRBJ2-5, is as follows: DTGVSQNPRHKITKRGQNVTFRCDPISEHNRLYWYRQTLGQGPEFLTYFQNEAQLEKSRLLSDRFSAERPKGSFSTLEIQRTEQGDSAMYLCASSLGVERARQETQYFGPGTRLLVL.